This TCR beta chain is drawn from a study of blood T cell repertoires in COVID-19. Study summary: Material from acute and convalescent COVID-19 was sourced from the United States, Italy and Spain.

V was cut by 1 base and J by 6 bases, with 4 bases left in between. CDR3 length: 13 amino acids. Sequencing was performed with immunoSEQ multiplex PCR; in TCRdb, only in-frame clones are kept and a portion is missing. The sample consists of about 240,000 clones, roughly 83% of them appearing once. The chain combines TRBV12-3 or TRBV12-4 with TRBJ1-6; D not certain. The sequencing input was peripheral blood. The receptor comes from a woman of 80 years or more with acute or convalescent COVID-19. This CDR3 is CASSLVGNSPLHF. The CDR3 nucleotides read TGTGCCAGCAGTTTAGTCGGTAATTCACCCCTCCACTTT.